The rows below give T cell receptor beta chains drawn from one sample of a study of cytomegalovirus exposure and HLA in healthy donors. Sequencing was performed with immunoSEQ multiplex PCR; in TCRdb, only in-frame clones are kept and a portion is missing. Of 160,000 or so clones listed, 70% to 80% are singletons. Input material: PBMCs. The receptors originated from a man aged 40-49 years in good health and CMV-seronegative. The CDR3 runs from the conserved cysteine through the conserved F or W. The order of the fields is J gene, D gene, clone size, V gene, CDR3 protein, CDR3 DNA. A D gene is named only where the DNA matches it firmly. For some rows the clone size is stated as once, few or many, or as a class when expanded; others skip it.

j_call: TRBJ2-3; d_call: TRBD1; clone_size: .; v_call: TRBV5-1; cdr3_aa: CASSSGQGSTDTQYF; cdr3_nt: TGCGCCAGCAGCTCGGGACAGGGAAGCACAGATACGCAGTATTTT
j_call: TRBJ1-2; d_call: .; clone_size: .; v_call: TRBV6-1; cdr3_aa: CASSESGLGGYTF; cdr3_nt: TGTGCCAGCAGTGAATCGGGACTCGGTGGCTACACCTTC
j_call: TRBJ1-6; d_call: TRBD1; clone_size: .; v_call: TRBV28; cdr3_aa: CASSPAGQVVGSPLHF; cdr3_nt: TGTGCCAGCAGTCCCGCAGGACAGGTCGTTGGTTCACCCCTCCACTTT
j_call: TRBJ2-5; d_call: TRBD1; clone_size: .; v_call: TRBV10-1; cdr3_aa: CATGDRAREETQYF; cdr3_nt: TGCGCCACCGGGGACAGGGCGAGAGAAGAGACCCAGTACTTC
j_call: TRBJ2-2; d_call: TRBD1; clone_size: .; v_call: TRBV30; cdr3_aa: CAWTPTGGGNTGELFF; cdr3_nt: TGTGCCTGGACCCCCACAGGGGGAGGAAACACCGGGGAGCTGTTTTTT
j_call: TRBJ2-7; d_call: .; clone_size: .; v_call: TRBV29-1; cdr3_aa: CSVAGSSYEQYF; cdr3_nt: TGCAGCGTCGCGGGGAGCTCCTACGAGCAGTACTTC
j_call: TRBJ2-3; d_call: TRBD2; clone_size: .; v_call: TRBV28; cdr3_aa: CASSLGGGRLDTQYF; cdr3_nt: TGTGCCAGCAGTTTAGGCGGGGGGCGATTAGATACGCAGTATTTT
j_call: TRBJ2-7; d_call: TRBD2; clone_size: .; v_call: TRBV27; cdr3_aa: CASSLSAGSGGVYEQYF; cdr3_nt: TGTGCCAGCAGTTTATCTGCTGGTAGCGGGGGCGTCTACGAGCAGTACTTC
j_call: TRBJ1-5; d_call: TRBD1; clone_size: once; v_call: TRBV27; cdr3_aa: CASSLTGGLQPQHF; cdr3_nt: TGTGCCAGCAGTCTTACAGGGGGCCTCCAGCCCCAGCATTTT
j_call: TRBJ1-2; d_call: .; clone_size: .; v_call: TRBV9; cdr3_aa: CASSAEGSLKGYTF; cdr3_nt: TGTGCCAGCAGCGCGGAGGGGTCCTTAAAAGGCTACACCTTC